This TCR beta chain was captured by sequencing in a study of T cell responses to AZD1222 COVID-19 vaccine. A note on this clone: Its target is not known.

Data came from immunoSEQ multiplex PCR; TCRdb stores just in-frame clones and leaves some out. The sample yields some 150,000 clones, approximately 90% seen once. Study-wide results and limits: Reportedly, close to half of spike-specific TCRs are directed against unmutated variant regions. Only a handful of AZD1222 recipients tested seropositive at baseline.

The specimen was peripheral blood, collected on day 0 of MenACWY control vaccination. This clonotype originated in an adult in good health.

CDR3 DNA: TGTGCCAGCAGCCCCTCGACCTTATACAACTATGGCTACACCTTC. Protein: CASSPSTLYNYGYTF. The chain links TRBV9 to TRBJ1-2; D gene unclear. Germline CDR1 is SGDLS and CDR2 is YYNGEE. The CDR3 totals 15 residues. With 4 bases removed from V and 2 bases from J, the gap between germline ends came to 15 bases.